The T cell receptor (beta chain) under discussion was sequenced for a study of graft-versus-host responses after intestinal transplantation. For the study at large: Every one of the recipients received anti-thymocyte globulin induction and afterwards took tacrolimus and steroids for three to four years. Overall study results and limits: Marrow from the recipient contained GvH clones, some of which had appeared first in ileum or blood. Early declines in HvG clones that occurred post-transplant were associated with peak circulating GvH clone levels. Patients with graft-donor T cell macrochimerism had high graft-versus-host to host-versus-graft clonal ratios in allografts.

This clone is a singleton in its sample. Its antigen is not identified. The CDR3 has 19 residues. The V end lost 5 bases, the J end lost 1 base, and 21 bases lay between the germline ends. Germline-derived CDR1 and CDR2 are SGHNT and YENEEA. Measured with immunoSEQ multiplex PCR; TCRdb has only the in-frame clones, and not every one. Among approximately 85,000 clones listed, approximately 90% were seen once. Sequences were derived from unstimulated CD8+ T cells sorted from spleen or lymph node cells, sampled before transplant. The V and J genes are TRBV11-3 and TRBJ2-6; D not resolved. This receptor was identified in a human donor who was the organ donor for an intestinal transplant. CDR3 amino acids: CASSAPPLGNLSGANVLTF. CDR3 DNA sequence: TGTGCCAGCAGCGCCCCGCCGTTGGGTAATCTTTCTGGGGCCAACGTCCTGACTTTC.